Each of the 20 T cell receptor beta chains below was sequenced from the same sample in a study of cytomegalovirus exposure and HLA in healthy donors. Assay used: immunoSEQ multiplex PCR; TCRdb lists only in-frame clones, some missing. The sample has roughly 60,000 clones; roughly 94% are singletons. Material: PBMCs. The receptor set was obtained from a woman aged 18-29 years in good health and CMV-seronegative.

The rearrangement uses TRBV29-1 and TRBJ2-5; weak D call: TRBD1 (6 bases). Germline V lookup: CDR1 SQVTM, CDR2 ANQGSEA. V lost 3 bases, J lost 4 bases, and 12 bases lay in between. This CDR3 spans 13 amino acids. In nucleotides, the CDR3 is TGCAGCGTTGAGGCAGGGGTGATAGAGACCCAGTACTTC. It is translated as CSVEAGVIETQYF.

The genes are TRBV7-9 and TRBJ1-2; 8 bases are a match to TRBD1. Germline CDR1 reads SEHNR; CDR2 reads FQNEAQ (reference sequence). The CDR3 is made up of 13 amino acids. The trim removed 0 bases at V and 11 bases at J, leaving 5 bases unmatched. The DNA for the CDR3 is TGTGCCAGCAGCTTAGCCGAACGGGACAGGTACACCTTC. It specifies CASSLAERDRYTF.

A few counts support this clone. The genes are TRBV6-6 and TRBJ2-7; the D is unclear. Trimming left V 4 bases short and J 0 bases short, with 4 bases between. This CDR3 is built from 12 residues. Germline loops: CDR1 MNHNY, CDR2 SVGAGI (reference sequence). CDR3 in amino acids: CASSSYSYEQYF. DNA for the CDR3: TGTGCCAGCAGTTCCTACTCCTACGAGCAGTACTTC.

Here the CDR3 reads CASSLGGSTYEQYF. The CDR3 bases are TGCGCCAGCAGCTTGGGCGGCAGCACCTACGAGCAGTACTTC. The chain employs TRBV5-1 and TRBJ2-7, with D uncertain. This CDR3 region has 14 residues. Looked up from germline, CDR1 is SGHRS and CDR2 is YFSETQ. The V gene lost 0 bases and the J gene lost 2 bases, with 9 bases spanning the gap.

This clone appeared a few times. This chain links TRBV6-5 with TRBJ1-4; TRBD1 aligns across 12 bases. The V gene end was trimmed by 1 base and the J gene end by 7 bases; junction bases not matched to a gene: 4. The germline V gene has CDR1 MNHEY and CDR2 SVGAGI. The CDR3 sequence is 16 residues long. The CDR3: CASSYLGQGASEKLFF. Written as DNA, the CDR3 is TGTGCCAGCAGTTACTTGGGACAGGGGGCTTCTGAAAAACTGTTTTTT.

The V gene is TRBV11-3, the J gene TRBJ1-2, with 8 bases fitting TRBD1. There are 13 residues in the CDR3. Unmatched junction bases numbered 2, after V lost 5 bases and J lost 3 bases. CDR1 and CDR2 (germline): SGHNT, YENEEA. CDR3 nucleotide sequence: TGTGCCAGCAGCCCGGACAGGGACTATGGCTACACCTTC. Encoded protein: CASSPDRDYGYTF.

A note on this clone: One end of the junction fails to match germline, which may point to a read error. The CDR3 DNA follows: TGTGCTAGCAGCACGGACAGGGGAGAGACCCAGTACTTC. It specifies CASSTDRGETQYF. The genes are TRBV7-7 and TRBJ2-5; 9 bases map to TRBD1. The CDR3 length is 13 residues. The germline V gene encodes CDR1 SSHAT and CDR2 FNYEAQ (reference sequence).

The table lists this clone with a few counts. The V and J genes are TRBV28 and TRBJ2-7; D not resolved. Trimming took 2 bases from V and 0 from J, leaving 8 bases between them. Germline values: CDR1 MDHEN, CDR2 SYDVKM. The CDR3 consists of 14 residues. The CDR3 loop reads CASSLEPSSYEQYF. The CDR3 region has the DNA TGTGCCAGCAGTTTAGAACCGAGCTCCTACGAGCAGTACTTC.

J is TRBJ2-3 and V is TRBV19; 7 bases match TRBD1. Germline V gene sequence: CDR1 LNHDA, CDR2 SQIVND (reference sequence). V was clipped by 3 bases and J by 5 bases; unmatched bases: 2. The CDR3 consists of 13 residues. CDR3 bases: TGTGCCAGTAGTATTAGGGGGCGAGATACGCAGTATTTT. Translated, it gives CASSIRGRDTQYF.

The chain carries TRBV2 and TRBJ1-1; a weak D match, TRBD1 (6 bases). The CDR3 runs 13 residues. The V gene lost 6 bases and the J gene lost 4 bases, with 12 bases spanning the gap. Looked up from germline, CDR1 is SNHLY and CDR2 is FYNNEI. CDR3 loop: CASSEWGRTEAFF. CDR3 nucleotide sequence: TGTGCCAGCAGCGAGTGGGGGCGCACTGAAGCTTTCTTT.

The chain is built from TRBV10-3 and TRBJ1-2, with D unresolved. From germline, CDR1 is ENHRY and CDR2 SYGVKD. The V end lost 2 bases, the J end lost 5 bases, and 6 bases lay between the germline ends. The CDR3 spans 12 residues. The CDR3 DNA follows: TGTGCCATCAGTGAGCGGGATTATGGCTACACCTTC. Its translation: CAISERDYGYTF.

Here the CDR3 DNA reads TGTGCCAGCAGTGTTCGACTAGCGGGGGAACACTACGAGCAGTACTTC. Protein product: CASSVRLAGEHYEQYF. The V call is TRBV6-1, the J call TRBJ2-7; 12 nucleotides agree with TRBD2. V gave up 4 bases and J gave up 3 bases; unmatched junction bases: 7. CDR3 length: 16 residues. Germline values: CDR1 MNHNS, CDR2 SASEGT.

The chain uses TRBV9 and TRBJ2-3; TRBD2 matches 9 bases. Germline CDR1 and CDR2: SGDLS and YYNGEE. Losses at the gene ends were 2 bases for V and 6 bases for J; bases not matched to a gene: 4. The CDR3 has 14 amino acids. The DNA of the CDR3 is TGTGCCAGCAGCGTCCTAGCGGGAAGCGATACGCAGTATTTT. Its translation is CASSVLAGSDTQYF. Using reference TRBV9 and TRBJ2-3 for the parts outside the CDR3, the full variable domain is DSGVTQTPKHLITATGQRVTLRCSPRSGDLSVYWYQQSLDQGLQFLIQYYNGEERAKGNILERFSAQQFPDLHSELNLSSLELGDSALYFCASSVLAGSDTQYFGPGTRLTVL.

The V call is TRBV7-3, the J call TRBJ1-2; D perhaps matches TRBD1 (6 bases). V dropped 3 bases and J dropped 8 bases, with 19 bases sitting between them. CDR1 is SGHTA and CDR2 is FQGTGA in the germline V gene. The CDR3 totals 15 residues. CDR3 sequence: CASSLLGQIVDGYTF. CDR3 nucleotides: TGTGCCAGCAGCTTGCTTGGACAGATCGTTGACGGCTACACCTTC.

The J gene is TRBJ1-2, the V gene TRBV5-1; 8 bases are a match to TRBD1. Germline values: CDR1 SGHRS, CDR2 YFSETQ. V was clipped by 4 bases and J by 5 bases; unmatched bases: 7. This CDR3 is built from 14 residues. The CDR3 here is CASSPQQGAYGYTF. For the CDR3, the DNA is TGCGCCAGCAGCCCCCAGCAGGGGGCTTATGGCTACACCTTC. Full variable domain (rest looked up from reference TRBV5-1 and TRBJ1-2): KAGVTQTPRYLIKTRGQQVTLSCSPISGHRSVSWYQQTPGQGLQFLFEYFSETQRNKGNFPGRFSGRQFSNSRSEMNVSTLELGDSALYLCASSPQQGAYGYTFGSGTRLTVV.

The J gene is TRBJ1-1, the V gene TRBV2; the D gene is possibly TRBD1 (6 bases). This CDR3 has 16 residues. Germline loops: CDR1 SNHLY, CDR2 FYNNEI. V lost 1 base and J lost 6, with 18 bases in between. CDR3 bases: TGTGCCAGCAGTGAAGTCCACTCAGGGGTCCCCCCTGAAGCTTTCTTT. Protein sequence: CASSEVHSGVPPEAFF.

V is TRBV7-9 and J is TRBJ1-1, with 7 bases aligning to TRBD1. CDR3 size: 15 residues. Germline V gives CDR1 SEHNR, CDR2 FQNEAQ (reference sequence). J gave up 3 bases and V 5 bases, and 9 bases lay outside the gene matches. The CDR3 DNA reads as TGTGCCAGCAGCGAAGGGGTTGGACAGGACACTGAAGCTTTCTTT. It encodes CASSEGVGQDTEAFF. Supplemented by reference TRBV7-9 and TRBJ1-1, the full variable domain reads DTGVSQNPRHKITKRGQNVTFRCDPISEHNRLYWYRQTLGQGPEFLTYFQNEAQLEKSRLLSDRFSAERPKGSFSTLEIQRTEQGDSAMYLCASSEGVGQDTEAFFGQGTRLTVV.

The chain is built from TRBV7-2 and TRBJ1-2; 8 bases match TRBD1. The J segment lost 4 bases and the V segment lost 8 bases, leaving 12 bases of the junction unmatched. Germline CDR1 is SGHTA and CDR2 is FQGNSA. The CDR3 has 15 residues. CDR3 region: CASDTGPGGFYGYTF. The CDR3 coding sequence is TGTGCCAGCGATACGGGGCCAGGGGGCTTCTATGGCTACACCTTC. Full variable domain (rest looked up from reference TRBV7-2 and TRBJ1-2): GAGVSQSPSNKVTEKGKDVELRCDPISGHTALYWYRQSLGQGLEFLIYFQGNSAPDKSGLPSDRFSAERTGGSVSTLTIQRTQQEDSAVYLCASDTGPGGFYGYTFGSGTRLTVV.

The chain joins TRBV18 to TRBJ2-3; 11 bases agree with TRBD2. This CDR3 has 18 residues. Germline CDR1 and CDR2: KGHSH and LQKENI. Trimming removed 0 bases from V and 1 base from J; junction bases left unmatched: 6. CDR3 sequence reads: CASSPPLLAGDGTDTQYF. In nucleotides, the CDR3 is TGTGCCAGCTCACCACCATTACTAGCGGGAGATGGCACAGATACGCAGTATTTT.

The gene calls are TRBV19 and TRBJ2-1, with D tentatively TRBD1 (6 bases). The V and J ends lost 6 bases and 7 bases respectively, with 16 bases between them. Looked up from germline, CDR1 is LNHDA and CDR2 is SQIVND (reference sequence). The CDR3 spans 14 residues. DNA of the CDR3: TGTGCCAGTAGGCGGACAGACCCACTGAATGAGCAGTTCTTC. It is translated as CASRRTDPLNEQFF.